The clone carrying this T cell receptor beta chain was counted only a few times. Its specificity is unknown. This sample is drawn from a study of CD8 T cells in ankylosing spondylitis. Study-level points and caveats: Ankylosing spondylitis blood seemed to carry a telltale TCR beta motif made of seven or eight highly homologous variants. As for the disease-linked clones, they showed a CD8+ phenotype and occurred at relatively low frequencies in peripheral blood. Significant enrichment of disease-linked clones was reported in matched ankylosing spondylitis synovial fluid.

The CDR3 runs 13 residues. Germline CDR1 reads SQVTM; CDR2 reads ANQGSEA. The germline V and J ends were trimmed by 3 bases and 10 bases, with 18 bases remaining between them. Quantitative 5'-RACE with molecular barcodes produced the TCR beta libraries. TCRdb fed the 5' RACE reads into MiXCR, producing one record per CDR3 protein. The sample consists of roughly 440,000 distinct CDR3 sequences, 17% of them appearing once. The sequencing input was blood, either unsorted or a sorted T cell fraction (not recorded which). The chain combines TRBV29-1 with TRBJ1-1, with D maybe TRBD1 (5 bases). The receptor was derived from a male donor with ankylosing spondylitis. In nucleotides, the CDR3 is TGCAGCGTTGAGGACACCGGTGGGCTGGGAGCTTTCTTT. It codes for CSVEDTGGLGAFF.